This T cell receptor beta chain was identified in a study of patients and donors after allogeneic stem cell transplantation. Germline-derived CDR1 and CDR2 are DFQATT and SNEGSKA (reference sequence). The CDR3 spans 16 residues. Deletions cut 1 base from V and 4 bases from J, with 18 bases between. This clonotype was found a few times. Each CDR3 protein is one row after TCRdb ran MiXCR on the RT-PCR reads. The repertoire includes roughly 230,000 distinct CDR3 sequences, roughly 14% of them detected once, and roughly 11% sits in the top ten. The sample was blood, either unsorted or a sorted T cell fraction (not recorded which). The TCR comes from a human donor who was either an allogeneic HSCT recipient or a stem cell or donor lymphocyte infusion donor (not recorded which). It is not recorded whose cells these are; they may come from a transplant donor. This sequence joins TRBV20-1 and TRBJ2-3; a weak D match, TRBD2 (6 bases). This chain's CDR3 is CSARVSEGWGADTQYF. The DNA for the CDR3 is TGCAGTGCTAGAGTTTCGGAGGGTTGGGGAGCAGATACGCAGTATTTT.